The next 2 T cell receptor beta chains were all read from a single sample in a study of blood T cells in healthy people across ages. Combining a sample-barcoded 5' primer with a J-beta primer mix, a second PCR ran for roughly 7 to 12 cycles. TCRdb re-analysed the 5' RACE reads in MiXCR, keeping a single row per CDR3 protein. The sample has 780,000 or so distinct CDR3 sequences; more than 50% are singletons. The sample comprised blood. All receptors derive from a man aged 40-49 years in good health.

The chain has TRBV11-2 and TRBJ1-1; 9 nucleotides agree with TRBD1. J gave up 5 bases and V 4 bases, and 5 bases lay outside the gene matches. The CDR3 consists of 14 residues. Per germline, CDR1 SGHAT and CDR2 FQNNGV. Here the CDR3 reads CASSSQGAGTEAFF. Here the CDR3 DNA reads TGTGCCAGCAGCTCACAGGGGGCAGGGACTGAAGCTTTCTTT.

The chain recombines TRBV29-1 with TRBJ2-3; D is possibly TRBD2 (5 bases). The CDR3 length is 14 residues. CDR1 SQVTM and CDR2 ANQGSEA come from the germline V gene. V lost 4 bases and J lost 0, with 11 bases in between. CDR3 sequence reads: CSVVGRASTDTQYF. CDR3 in DNA: TGCAGCGTTGTAGGGCGGGCAAGCACAGATACGCAGTATTTT.